This entry lists 15 T cell receptor beta chains sequenced from one sample in a study of T-cell memory formation after mild COVID-19 (dated by TCRdb to about 2021). The library was prepared using 5' RACE. The sample was run on an Illumina NovaSeq 6000. Clones were called with MiXCR by TCRdb after fastp trimmed the public reads at Q25, and only in-frame beta chains were retained. Merged by CDR3 protein, the rows form single entries marked with the most common genes and DNA. Counted in this sample were under 250,000 distinct CDR3 sequences; 15% of them appeared once. Less than 2.5% of the sample goes to the ten largest clones. The sequenced sample was PBMCs or a T cell subset sorted from them (not recorded which). The receptors derive from an adult woman who had mild COVID-19 (a few samples of this study predate the infection). The sample titles of this study are shuffled in the database, so cell type and time point are left out; the donor was told from shared clones.

This clonotype was seen a few times. The V gene is TRBV7-2, the J gene TRBJ1-2; possible D gene TRBD1, 5 bases. With 5 bases removed from V and 3 bases from J, the gap between germline ends came to 25 bases. Germline values: CDR1 SGHTA, CDR2 FQGNSA. The CDR3 is 18 residues long. The CDR3 region is CASSRSKGLKFTDYGYTF. For the CDR3, the DNA is TGTGCCAGCAGCCGGAGCAAGGGACTCAAGTTCACCGACTATGGCTACACCTTC.

This clonotype was counted only a few times. The V call is TRBV6-1, the J call TRBJ2-7; tentatively, D is TRBD1 or TRBD2 (5 bases each). With 3 bases removed from V and 2 bases from J, the gap between germline ends came to 8 bases. Germline assignment: CDR1 MNHNS and CDR2 SASEGT. The CDR3 length is 13 residues. For the CDR3, the DNA is TGTGCCAGCAGTGACCAGGGACCCTACGAGCAGTACTTC. It specifies CASSDQGPYEQYF.

The chain links TRBV15 to TRBJ2-4; no definite D call. Trimming stripped 1 base from V and 1 base from J, with 8 bases between. The CDR3 covers 15 residues. Germline values: CDR1 LNHNV, CDR2 YYDKDF (reference sequence). The DNA for the CDR3 is TGTGCCACCAGCAGAGGGGTGGGGGCCAAAAACATTCAGTACTTC. It yields the protein CATSRGVGAKNIQYF.

This clonotype was counted many times. The rearrangement uses TRBV5-1 and TRBJ1-6; 8 nucleotides match TRBD1. Germline V lookup: CDR1 SGHRS, CDR2 YFSETQ. The CDR3 loop spans 14 amino acids. With 5 bases clipped from V and 6 bases from J, the junction kept 4 bases outside the gene matches. CDR3 nucleotide sequence: TGCGCCAGCAGGCCTGACAGGGGTAATTCACCCCTCCACTTT. Translation gives CASRPDRGNSPLHF.

The chain recombines TRBV25-1 with TRBJ2-7; D possibly matches TRBD1 or TRBD2 (5 bases each). The CDR3 covers 18 residues. Germline assignment: CDR1 MGHDK and CDR2 SYGVNS. Trimming took off 4 bases at V and 2 bases at J, with 24 bases between the two ends. This chain's CDR3 is CASSGTVLGTKEPYEQYF. CDR3 bases: TGTGCCAGCAGTGGCACTGTTCTGGGGACGAAAGAACCCTACGAGCAGTACTTC.

This clonotype appeared many times. J is TRBJ2-2 and V is TRBV7-9; 11 nucleotides align to TRBD2. V lost 5 bases, J lost 4 bases, and 9 bases stayed unmatched. Germline assignment: CDR1 SEHNR and CDR2 FQNEAQ (reference sequence). The CDR3 is made up of 17 amino acids. CDR3 coding DNA: TGTGCCAGCAGCCCAACTAGCGGGAGACGTGGCACCGGGGAGCTGTTTTTT. The encoded protein is CASSPTSGRRGTGELFF.

This clonotype has a handful of counts. This chain links TRBV12-3 or TRBV12-4 with TRBJ2-3; 10 nucleotides align to TRBD2. This CDR3 has 16 amino acids. V was clipped by 6 bases and J by 1 base; unmatched bases: 7. CDR3 protein: CASREAGGHRTDTQYF. CDR3 in DNA: TGTGCCAGCAGGGAAGCGGGGGGGCACCGCACAGATACGCAGTATTTT.

This clonotype was counted ten times or more. The rearrangement links TRBV24-1 to TRBJ1-1; no definite D call. Germline V lookup: CDR1 KGHDR, CDR2 SFDVKD. This CDR3 is built from 14 residues. V was shortened by 6 bases and J by 2 bases, with 12 bases between the two germline ends. CDR3 nucleotide sequence: TGTGCCACCAGTAATGGGGTGGGAAACACTGAAGCTTTCTTT. As protein: CATSNGVGNTEAFF.

This clonotype was seen a handful of times. The chain has TRBV20-1 and TRBJ2-7, with 7 bases identical to TRBD1. The V segment lost 4 bases and the J segment 4 bases; nucleotides outside the gene matches: 4. Germline lookup yields CDR1 DFQATT and CDR2 SNEGSKA (reference sequence). This CDR3 contains 12 residues. CDR3 nucleotide sequence: TGCAGTGCTATGGGGACAGTGTACGAGCAGTACTTC. Amino acids: CSAMGTVYEQYF.

This clonotype was seen a few times. The J gene is TRBJ2-3, the V gene TRBV27; D might be TRBD1 or TRBD2, each matching 7 bases. Deletions cut 3 bases from V and 1 base from J, with 14 bases between. CDR3 length equals 16 residues. Germline V gives CDR1 MNHEY, CDR2 SMNVEV (reference sequence). This CDR3 reads CASSLVQGGGTDTQYF. As DNA, the CDR3 is TGTGCCAGCAGTTTGGTTCAGGGGGGGGGCACAGATACGCAGTATTTT.

This clonotype was seen a few times. The CDR3 DNA reads as TGTGCCAGCAGCGCTACCGGGACAAAATTTACCGGGGAGCTGTTTTTT. Its translation is CASSATGTKFTGELFF. The chain recombines TRBV11-2 with TRBJ2-2, with D perhaps TRBD1 (6 bases). The V end lost 5 bases, the J end lost 5 bases, and 18 bases lay between the germline ends. CDR1 is SGHAT, CDR2 FQNNGV, per germline. CDR3 length equals 16 residues.

The rearrangement links TRBV12-3 or TRBV12-4 to TRBJ1-5; 7 bases align to TRBD1. CDR3 size: 18 residues. Unmatched junction bases numbered 20, after V lost 6 bases and J lost 6 bases. The CDR3 reads CASRSRDSLSGALQPQHF. The CDR3 coding sequence is TGTGCCAGCAGATCCCGGGACAGTCTTTCGGGGGCCCTTCAGCCCCAGCATTTT.

This clonotype was seen a handful of times. This rearrangement joins TRBV7-2 to TRBJ1-5; D ambiguous. This CDR3 region has 15 residues. In germline, CDR1 is SGHTA, CDR2 FQGNSA. Deletions cut 1 base from V and 2 bases from J, with 9 bases between. The CDR3 reads CASSLGIRGNQPQHF. Written as DNA, the CDR3 is TGTGCCAGCAGCTTAGGGATTAGGGGCAATCAGCCCCAGCATTTT. Full variable domain (remainder filled in from reference TRBV7-2 and TRBJ1-5): GAGVSQSPSNKVTEKGKDVELRCDPISGHTALYWYRQSLGQGLEFLIYFQGNSAPDKSGLPSDRFSAERTGGSVSTLTIQRTQQEDSAVYLCASSLGIRGNQPQHFGDGTRLSIL.

This clonotype was counted a few times. The chain couples TRBV20-1 to TRBJ2-3, with a tentative D call TRBD1 (5 bases). The CDR3 is 14 amino acids. Germline V CDR1 and CDR2: DFQATT, SNEGSKA (reference sequence). The V gene lost 1 base and the J gene lost 4 bases, with 12 bases spanning the gap. The CDR3 region has the DNA TGCAGTGCTAGAGGAGAGACAGTGGCAGATACGCAGTATTTT. Translated, it gives CSARGETVADTQYF.

The V gene is TRBV3-1, the J gene TRBJ1-6, with D possibly matching TRBD1 (5 bases). The CDR3 loop spans 13 amino acids. The V end was cut by 6 bases, the J end by 7 bases, with 10 bases between. The germline gives CDR1 LGHDT, CDR2 YNNKEL (reference sequence). CDR3 in amino acids: CASRGVPNSPLHF. Written as DNA, the CDR3 is TGTGCCAGCAGGGGGGTGCCGAATTCACCCCTCCACTTT. The complete variable domain, with remaining parts taken from reference TRBV3-1 and TRBJ1-6, reads DTAVSQTPKYLVTQMGNDKSIKCEQNLGHDTMYWYKQDSKKFLKIMFSYNNKELIINETVPNRFSPKSPDKAHLNLHINSLELGDSAVYFCASRGVPNSPLHFGNGTRLTVT.